These 18 T cell receptor beta chains were sequenced from one sample in a study of identical twins. TCRdb fed the 5' RACE reads into MiXCR, producing one record per CDR3 protein. The data hold 230,000 or so distinct CDR3 sequences, with approximately 8.3% observed a single time. These same records also appear under a second study, on yellow fever vaccine responses in identical twins.

The sample comprised CD8+ T cells sorted from blood. These TCRs come from a woman aged 18-30 years in good health.

This clonotype was seen many times. The chain combines TRBV29-1 with TRBJ2-3; D unresolved. The CDR3 runs 13 residues. The germline CDR1 and CDR2 sequences are SQVTM and ANQGSEA. Trimming pared 7 bases from V and 2 bases from J, leaving 13 bases between. CDR3 amino acids: CSAQPWVTDTQYF. DNA for the CDR3: TGCAGCGCACAACCTTGGGTCACAGATACGCAGTATTTT.

This clonotype has a handful of counts. The chain combines TRBV27 with TRBJ2-7; 7 bases agree with TRBD1. V gave up 7 bases and J gave up 3 bases; unmatched junction bases: 9. The germline CDR1 and CDR2 sequences are MNHEY and SMNVEV (reference sequence). The CDR3 has 14 amino acids. CDR3 sequence: CASKAGTEDYEQYF. The CDR3 DNA reads as TGTGCCAGCAAAGCCGGGACAGAAGACTACGAGCAGTACTTC.

In its sample, this clonotype was seen many times. This chain joins TRBV4-3 and TRBJ2-1; the D gene is possibly TRBD2 (5 bases). The germline V gene has CDR1 LGHNA and CDR2 YSLEER. The CDR3 sequence is 16 residues long. Trimming took 1 base from V and 0 from J, leaving 10 bases between them. The CDR3 bases are TGCGCCAGCAGCCAAGGGACTGTTAGCTCCTACAATGAGCAGTTCTTC. Translating gives CASSQGTVSSYNEQFF.

This clonotype was detected a few times. V and J are TRBV13 and TRBJ2-2; no definite D call. The CDR3 is 14 amino acids. Deletions cut 6 bases from V and 0 bases from J, with 8 bases between. CDR1 and CDR2 (germline): PRHDT, FYEKMQ (reference sequence). CDR3 sequence (DNA): TGTGCCAGCAGGATTTTATCGAACACCGGGGAGCTGTTTTTT. Translated, it gives CASRILSNTGELFF. Full variable domain (rest looked up from reference TRBV13 and TRBJ2-2): AAGVIQSPRHLIKEKRETATLKCYPIPRHDTVYWYQQGPGQDPQFLISFYEKMQSDKGSIPDRFSAQQFSDYHSELNMSSLELGDSALYFCASRILSNTGELFFGEGSRLTVL.

This clonotype was seen at least ten times. The chain carries TRBV4-3 and TRBJ2-3; TRBD1 agrees at 8 bases. This CDR3 spans 14 amino acids. Germline values: CDR1 LGHNA, CDR2 YSLEER. V lost 8 bases and J lost 1; bases outside the gene matches: 5. This chain's CDR3 is CASRETGGTDTQYF. CDR3 nucleotides: TGCGCCAGCCGGGAGACAGGGGGCACAGATACGCAGTATTTT.

This clonotype was observed many times. The chain carries TRBV7-9 and TRBJ2-7; no definite D call. This CDR3 is 15 amino acids long. In germline, CDR1 is SEHNR, CDR2 FQNEAQ (reference sequence). Trimming took off 4 bases at V and 5 bases at J, with 18 bases between the two ends. The CDR3 is CASSSTSTFGHEQYF. CDR3 DNA sequence: TGTGCCAGCAGCTCAACCTCTACTTTTGGACACGAGCAGTACTTC.

This clonotype was observed many times. V is TRBV7-9 and J is TRBJ2-5, with 9 bases aligning to TRBD2. The CDR3 totals 16 residues. The germline gives CDR1 SEHNR, CDR2 FQNEAQ (reference sequence). J lost 4 bases, V lost 3 bases, and 9 bases had no gene match. The CDR3 bases are TGTGCCAGCAGCTTGGAGCGGGAGGTGTTACTAGAGACCCAGTACTTC. Its protein product is CASSLEREVLLETQYF.

This clonotype has a handful of counts. J is TRBJ2-1 and V is TRBV7-8; no reliable D call. Deletions cut 4 bases from V and 9 bases from J, with 13 bases between. The CDR3 length is 13 residues. The germline gives CDR1 SGHVS, CDR2 FQNEAQ. The CDR3 protein is CASSSPLIGEQFF. Written as DNA, the CDR3 is TGTGCCAGCAGCTCCCCCTTGATAGGTGAGCAGTTCTTC. The full variable domain, its missing parts supplied by reference TRBV7-8 and TRBJ2-1, is GAGVSQSPRYKVAKRGQDVALRCDPISGHVSLFWYQQALGQGPEFLTYFQNEAQLDKSGLPSDRFFAERPEGSVSTLKIQRTQQEDSAVYLCASSSPLIGEQFFGPGTRLTVL.

In its sample, this clonotype was seen a few times. The rearrangement links TRBV29-1 to TRBJ2-7; TRBD2 agrees at 8 bases. The trim removed 3 bases at V and 6 bases at J, leaving 10 bases unmatched. Germline V gives CDR1 SQVTM, CDR2 ANQGSEA. This CDR3 comprises 14 residues. The CDR3 here is CSVEMAGGRIEQYF. The CDR3 DNA reads TGCAGCGTTGAGATGGCGGGAGGAAGGATCGAGCAGTACTTC.

This clonotype was found a few times. The V gene is TRBV24-1, the J gene TRBJ1-5; a weak D match, TRBD1 (5 bases). This CDR3 region has 14 residues. The V and J ends lost 2 bases and 4 bases respectively, with 8 bases between them. Germline V gene data show CDR1 as KGHDR and CDR2 as SFDVKD. The CDR3 coding sequence is TGTGCCACCAGTGATTCCGACAGTAATCAGCCCCAGCATTTT. Residues: CATSDSDSNQPQHF.

The chain couples TRBV4-3 to TRBJ2-1, with 8 bases aligning to TRBD2. The J segment lost 7 bases and the V segment lost 6 bases, leaving 14 bases of the junction unmatched. The CDR3 spans 16 residues. Germline V gene lookup returns CDR1 LGHNA and CDR2 YSLEER. The CDR3 loop reads CASSAPPAGVMNEQFF. DNA for the CDR3: TGCGCCAGCAGTGCCCCCCCAGCGGGAGTGATGAATGAGCAGTTCTTC.

The CDR3 nucleotides read TGTGCCAGCAGCGTAGATGCGATCTCCTACGAGCAGTACTTC. This encodes CASSVDAISYEQYF. This chain links TRBV9 with TRBJ2-7; no reliable D call. The CDR3 has 14 residues. Trimming shortened V by 0 bases and J by 0 bases, and 7 bases separated the two germline ends. Germline V gives CDR1 SGDLS, CDR2 YYNGEE. The variable domain in full, with the rest retrieved from reference TRBV9 and TRBJ2-7, is DSGVTQTPKHLITATGQRVTLRCSPRSGDLSVYWYQQSLDQGLQFLIQYYNGEERAKGNILERFSAQQFPDLHSELNLSSLELGDSALYFCASSVDAISYEQYFGPGTRLTVT.

At least ten counts were recorded for this clonotype. V gene TRBV7-9 combines with J gene TRBJ2-1; possible D gene TRBD2, 6 bases. Germline CDR1 reads SEHNR; CDR2 reads FQNEAQ (reference sequence). The CDR3 loop spans 13 amino acids. V dropped 5 bases and J dropped 6 bases, with 11 bases sitting between them. CDR3 protein: CASSVRTINEQFF. Here the CDR3 DNA reads TGTGCCAGCAGCGTACGGACTATCAATGAGCAGTTCTTC.

J is TRBJ2-1 and V is TRBV5-6, with TRBD1 matching over 9 bases. The CDR3 has 15 amino acids. Germline loops: CDR1 SGHDT, CDR2 YYEEEE. V was pared by 3 bases and J by 7 bases, with 8 bases of the junction left unmatched. The CDR3 sequence: CASSSPGTGLNEQFF. CDR3 DNA: TGTGCCAGCAGCTCTCCCGGGACAGGGCTTAATGAGCAGTTCTTC.

This clonotype was seen many times. The rearrangement joins TRBV20-1 to TRBJ2-1; D is possibly TRBD2 (5 bases). Germline lookup yields CDR1 DFQATT and CDR2 SNEGSKA (reference sequence). Between the trimmed V and J ends, which lost 6 bases and 6 bases, there was a span of 6 bases. The CDR3 totals 10 residues. CDR3 protein: CSAGLNEQFF. For the CDR3, the DNA is TGCAGTGCAGGACTCAATGAGCAGTTCTTC.

This clonotype was detected many times. This rearrangement joins TRBV6-4 to TRBJ2-5; D ambiguous. V shed 2 bases and J shed 2 bases, with 6 bases lying between them. The germline V gene has CDR1 MRHNA and CDR2 SNTAGT. The CDR3 spans 13 residues. The CDR3 sequence is CASSDTPQETQYF. CDR3 nucleotide sequence: TGTGCCAGCAGTGACACTCCTCAAGAGACCCAGTACTTC.

The table lists this clonotype with a few counts. This chain links TRBV9 with TRBJ2-7, with D unclear. Germline loops: CDR1 SGDLS, CDR2 YYNGEE. The CDR3 extends over 12 amino acids. V gave up 4 bases and J gave up 4 bases, with 9 bases separating them. The CDR3 sequence: CASSLSDYEQYF. As DNA, the CDR3 is TGTGCCAGCAGCCTTTCAGATTACGAGCAGTACTTC.

This clonotype was recorded at least ten times. The chain recombines TRBV7-9 with TRBJ1-2; the D is unclear. Germline V lookup: CDR1 SEHNR, CDR2 FQNEAQ (reference sequence). The V end was cut by 0 bases, the J end by 6 bases, with 11 bases between. CDR3 length equals 14 residues. The CDR3 DNA reads as TGTGCCAGCAGCTTAGCCAACGAGTTGGATGGCTACACCTTC. This encodes CASSLANELDGYTF.